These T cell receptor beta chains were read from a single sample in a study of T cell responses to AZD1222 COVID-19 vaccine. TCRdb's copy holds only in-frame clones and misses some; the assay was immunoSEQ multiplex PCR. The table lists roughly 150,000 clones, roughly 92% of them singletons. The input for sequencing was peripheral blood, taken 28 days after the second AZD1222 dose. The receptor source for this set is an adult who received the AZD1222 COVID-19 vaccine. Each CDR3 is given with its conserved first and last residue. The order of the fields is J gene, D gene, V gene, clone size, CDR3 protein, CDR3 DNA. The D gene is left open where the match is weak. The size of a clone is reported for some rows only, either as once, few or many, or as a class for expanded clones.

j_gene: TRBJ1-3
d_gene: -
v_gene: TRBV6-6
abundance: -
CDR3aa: CASSFITGNTIYF
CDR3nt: TGTGCCAGCAGTTTCATTACTGGAAACACCATATATTTT

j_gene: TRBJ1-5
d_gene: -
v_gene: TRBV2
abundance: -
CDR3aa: CASSEALYRAGNQPQHF
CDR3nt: TGTGCCAGCAGTGAAGCGCTTTACAGGGCGGGCAATCAGCCCCAGCATTTT

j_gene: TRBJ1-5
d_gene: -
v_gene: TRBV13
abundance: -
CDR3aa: CASSLGGGGNQPQHF
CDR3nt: TGTGCCAGCAGCTTAGGCGGAGGTGGCAATCAGCCCCAGCATTTT

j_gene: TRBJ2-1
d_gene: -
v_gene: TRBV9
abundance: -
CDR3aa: CASSVVPGEGYNEQFF
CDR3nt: TGTGCCAGCAGCGTAGTTCCAGGGGAGGGGTACAATGAGCAGTTCTTC

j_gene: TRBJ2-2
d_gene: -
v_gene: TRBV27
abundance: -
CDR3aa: CASSLQGGRELFF
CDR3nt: TGTGCCAGCAGCCTCCAGGGGGGGCGAGAGCTGTTTTTT

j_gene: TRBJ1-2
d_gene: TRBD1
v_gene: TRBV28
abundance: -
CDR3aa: CASSSPGTANYGYTF
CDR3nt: TGTGCCAGCAGTTCCCCCGGGACAGCTAACTATGGCTACACCTTC

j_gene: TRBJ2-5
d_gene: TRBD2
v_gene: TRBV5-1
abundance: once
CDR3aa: CASSRTAGLADQETQYF
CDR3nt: TGCGCCAGCAGCCGGACTGCAGGACTAGCGGATCAAGAGACCCAGTACTTC

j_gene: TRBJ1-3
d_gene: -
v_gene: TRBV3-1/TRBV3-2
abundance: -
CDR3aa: CASSQDIIRGSSSGNTIYF
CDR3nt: TGTGCCAGCAGCCAAGATATAATAAGGGGCTCCAGCTCTGGAAACACCATATATTTT

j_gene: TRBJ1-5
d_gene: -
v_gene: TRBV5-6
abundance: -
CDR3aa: CASSWGGYSNQPQHF
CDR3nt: TGTGCCAGCAGCTGGGGTGGATATAGCAATCAGCCCCAGCATTTT

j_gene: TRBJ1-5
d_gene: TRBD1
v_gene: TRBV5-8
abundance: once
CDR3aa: CASSRTGGFDQPQHF
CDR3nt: TGTGCCAGCAGCAGGACAGGGGGCTTTGATCAGCCCCAGCATTTT

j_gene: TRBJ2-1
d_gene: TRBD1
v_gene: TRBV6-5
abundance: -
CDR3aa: CASSYGDRVDEQFF
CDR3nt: TGTGCCAGCTCCTATGGGGACAGGGTGGATGAGCAGTTCTTC

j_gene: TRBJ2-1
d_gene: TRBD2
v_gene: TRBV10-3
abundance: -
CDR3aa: CAISEAGGGSYNEQFF
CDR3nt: TGTGCCATCAGTGAGGCGGGCGGGGGATCCTACAATGAGCAGTTCTTC

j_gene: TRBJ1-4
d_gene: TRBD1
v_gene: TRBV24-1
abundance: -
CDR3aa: CATDRVQGFGGRANEKLFF
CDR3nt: TGTGCCACCGACAGGGTTCAAGGATTTGGGGGCCGGGCTAATGAAAAACTGTTTTTT

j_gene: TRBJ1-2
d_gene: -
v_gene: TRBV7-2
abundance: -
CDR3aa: CASSLPWARTNYGYTF
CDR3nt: TGTGCCAGCAGCCTCCCCTGGGCCAGGACTAACTATGGCTACACCTTC

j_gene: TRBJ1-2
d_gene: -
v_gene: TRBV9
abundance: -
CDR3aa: CASSVDVVTGHGYTF
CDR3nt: TGTGCCAGCAGCGTAGACGTTGTAACAGGGCATGGCTACACCTTC

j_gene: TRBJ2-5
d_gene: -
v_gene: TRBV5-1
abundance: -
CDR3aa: CASSRAGQETQYF
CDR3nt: TGCGCCAGCAGCCGAGCGGGACAGGAGACCCAGTACTTC

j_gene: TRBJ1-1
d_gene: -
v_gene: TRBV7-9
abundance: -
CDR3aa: CASSPRDLNTEAFF
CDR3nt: TGTGCCAGCAGCCCGAGGGACTTAAACACTGAAGCTTTCTTT

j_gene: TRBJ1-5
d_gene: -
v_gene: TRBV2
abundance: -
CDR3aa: CASSEALGSNQPQHF
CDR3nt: TGTGCCAGCAGTGAAGCTCTTGGAAGCAATCAGCCCCAGCATTTT

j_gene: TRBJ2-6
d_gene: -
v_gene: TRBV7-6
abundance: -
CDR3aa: CASSHGSSGANVLTF
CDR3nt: TGTGCCAGCAGCCACGGCAGTTCTGGGGCCAACGTCCTGACTTTC

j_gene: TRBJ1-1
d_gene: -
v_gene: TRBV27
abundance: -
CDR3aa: CASSLAENTEAFF
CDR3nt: TGTGCCAGCAGTTTAGCCGAGAACACTGAAGCTTTCTTT

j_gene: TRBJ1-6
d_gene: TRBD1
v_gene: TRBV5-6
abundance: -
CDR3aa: CASSRTGAPSSYNSPLHF
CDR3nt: TGTGCCAGCAGCCGGACAGGGGCCCCGAGCTCCTATAATTCACCCCTCCACTTT

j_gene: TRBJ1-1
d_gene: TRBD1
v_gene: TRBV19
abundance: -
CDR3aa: CASSIGQGGTEAFF
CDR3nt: TGTGCCAGTAGTATAGGACAGGGAGGCACTGAAGCTTTCTTT

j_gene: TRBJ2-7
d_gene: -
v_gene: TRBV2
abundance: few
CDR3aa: CASSNMVSEQYF
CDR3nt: TGTGCCAGCAGTAACATGGTCAGCGAGCAGTACTTC

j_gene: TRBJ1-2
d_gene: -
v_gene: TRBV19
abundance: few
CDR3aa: CASNTARVNYGYTF
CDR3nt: TGTGCCAGTAATACGGCACGGGTTAACTATGGCTACACCTTC

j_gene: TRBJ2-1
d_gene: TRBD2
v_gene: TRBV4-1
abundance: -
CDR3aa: CASSPIAGEVYEQFF
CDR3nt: TGCGCCAGCAGCCCCATAGCGGGAGAAGTCTATGAGCAGTTCTTC

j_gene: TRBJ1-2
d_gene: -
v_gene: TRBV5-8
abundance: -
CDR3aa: CASSENTGVGYTF
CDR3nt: TGTGCCAGCAGCGAAAACACCGGAGTAGGCTACACCTTC

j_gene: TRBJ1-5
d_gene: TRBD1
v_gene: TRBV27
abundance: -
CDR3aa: CASSRTGLRQPQHF
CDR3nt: TGTGCCAGCAGCCGGACAGGGCTTCGGCAGCCCCAGCATTTT

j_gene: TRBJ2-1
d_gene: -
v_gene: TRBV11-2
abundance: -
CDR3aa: CASSPGPANHEQFF
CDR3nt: TGTGCCAGCAGCCCAGGACCAGCGAACCATGAGCAGTTCTTC

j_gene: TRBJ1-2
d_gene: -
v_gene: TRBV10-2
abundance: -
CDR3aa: CASLTDSYGYTF
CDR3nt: TGCGCCAGCCTAACAGATTCTTATGGCTACACCTTC

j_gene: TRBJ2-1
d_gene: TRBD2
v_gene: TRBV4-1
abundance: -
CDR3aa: CASSQPSGRSYNEQFF
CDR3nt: TGCGCCAGCAGCCAACCTAGCGGGAGATCCTACAATGAGCAGTTCTTC

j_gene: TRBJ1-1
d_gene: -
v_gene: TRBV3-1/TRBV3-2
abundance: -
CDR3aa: CASSQESNTEAFF
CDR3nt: TGTGCCAGCAGCCAAGAGAGTAACACTGAAGCTTTCTTT

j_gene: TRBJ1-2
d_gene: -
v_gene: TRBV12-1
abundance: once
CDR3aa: CASSYPRSGYTF
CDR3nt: TGTGCCAGCAGCTACCCCCGGAGTGGCTACACCTTC

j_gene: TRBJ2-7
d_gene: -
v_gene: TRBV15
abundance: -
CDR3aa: CATSGRPGNEQYF
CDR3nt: TGTGCCACCAGCGGCCGCCCGGGGAACGAGCAGTACTTC

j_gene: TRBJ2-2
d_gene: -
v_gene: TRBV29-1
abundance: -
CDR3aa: CSASPSTGELFF
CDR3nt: TGCAGCGCCTCCCCTAGTACCGGGGAGCTGTTTTTT

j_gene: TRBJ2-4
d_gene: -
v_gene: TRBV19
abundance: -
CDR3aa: CASSIVLGPWTDRNIQYF
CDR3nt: TGTGCCAGTAGTATAGTTTTGGGTCCGTGGACAGACAGAAACATTCAGTACTTC

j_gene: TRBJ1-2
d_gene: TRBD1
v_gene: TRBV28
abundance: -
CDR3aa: CASSLRRGPSYGYTF
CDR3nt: TGTGCCAGCAGTTTACGAAGGGGGCCCTCCTATGGCTACACCTTC

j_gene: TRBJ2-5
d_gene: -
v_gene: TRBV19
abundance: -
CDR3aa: CASSIDRRSETQYF
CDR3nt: TGTGCCAGTAGTATAGATCGGCGATCAGAGACCCAGTACTTC

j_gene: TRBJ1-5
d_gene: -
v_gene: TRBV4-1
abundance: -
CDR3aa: CASSQDTGSNQPQHF
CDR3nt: TGCGCCAGCAGCCAAGATACAGGGAGCAATCAGCCCCAGCATTTT

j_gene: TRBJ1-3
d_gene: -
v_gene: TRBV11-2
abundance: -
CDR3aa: CATRRGAGNTIYF
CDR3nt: TGTGCCACCCGGCGGGGAGCTGGAAACACCATATATTTT

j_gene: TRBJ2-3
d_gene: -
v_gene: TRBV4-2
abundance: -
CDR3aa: CASSQDSRGRRDTQYF
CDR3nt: TGTGCCAGCAGCCAAGATAGCCGGGGGAGACGGGATACGCAGTATTTT

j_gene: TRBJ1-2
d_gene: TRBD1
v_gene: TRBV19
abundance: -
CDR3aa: CAAYGQGGGYGYTF
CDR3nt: TGTGCCGCGTATGGACAGGGCGGTGGGTATGGCTACACCTTC

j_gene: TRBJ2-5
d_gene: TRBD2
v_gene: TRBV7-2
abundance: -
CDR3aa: CASSSPGGETQYF
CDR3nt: TGTGCCAGCAGCTCCCCCGGGGGGGAGACCCAGTACTTC

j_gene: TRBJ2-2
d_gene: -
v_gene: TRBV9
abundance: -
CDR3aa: CASSVSGGRSTGELFF
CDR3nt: TGTGCCAGCAGCGTTTCCGGGGGTCGGAGCACCGGGGAGCTGTTTTTT

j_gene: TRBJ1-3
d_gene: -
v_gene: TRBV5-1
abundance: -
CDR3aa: CASSEGRAGNTIYF
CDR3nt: TGCGCCAGCAGTGAAGGTCGGGCAGGAAACACCATATATTTT

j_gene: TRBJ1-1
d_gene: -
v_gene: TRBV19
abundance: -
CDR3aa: CASTDRNTEAFF
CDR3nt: TGTGCCAGTACGGACAGGAACACTGAAGCTTTCTTT

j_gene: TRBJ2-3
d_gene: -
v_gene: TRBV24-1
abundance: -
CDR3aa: CATSDFGQGLDTQYF
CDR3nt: TGTGCCACCAGTGATTTCGGCCAGGGATTAGATACGCAGTATTTT

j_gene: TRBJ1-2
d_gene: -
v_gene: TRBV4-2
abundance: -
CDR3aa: CASSQDLPGPVSNYGYTF
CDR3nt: TGTGCCAGCAGCCAAGATCTCCCAGGGCCCGTCTCGAACTATGGCTACACCTTC

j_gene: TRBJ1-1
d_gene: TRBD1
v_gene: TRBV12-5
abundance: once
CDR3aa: CASGRPRDRAQAEAFF
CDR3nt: TGTGCTAGTGGCCGACCCCGGGACAGGGCTCAGGCTGAAGCTTTCTTT

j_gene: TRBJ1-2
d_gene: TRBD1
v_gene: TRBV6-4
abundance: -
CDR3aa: CASRQDRVGANYGYTF
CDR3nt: TGTGCCAGCAGACAAGACAGGGTTGGTGCTAACTATGGCTACACCTTC

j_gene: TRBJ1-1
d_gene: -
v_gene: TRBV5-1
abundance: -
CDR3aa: CASRRTQGANTEAFF
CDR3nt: TGCGCCAGCAGAAGAACCCAGGGAGCGAACACTGAAGCTTTCTTT

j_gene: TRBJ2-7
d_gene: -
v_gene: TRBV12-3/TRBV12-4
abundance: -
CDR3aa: CASSTTSYEQYF
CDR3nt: TGTGCCAGCAGTACTACCTCCTACGAGCAGTACTTC

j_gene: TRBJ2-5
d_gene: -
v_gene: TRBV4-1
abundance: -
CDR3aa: CASSQPPLGRAGETQYF
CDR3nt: TGCGCCAGCAGCCAACCCCCGCTCGGGCGGGCAGGCGAGACCCAGTACTTC

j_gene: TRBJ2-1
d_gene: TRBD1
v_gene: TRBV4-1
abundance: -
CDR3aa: CASSQLGTAYNEQFF
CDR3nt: TGCGCCAGCAGCCAACTTGGGACAGCCTACAATGAGCAGTTCTTC

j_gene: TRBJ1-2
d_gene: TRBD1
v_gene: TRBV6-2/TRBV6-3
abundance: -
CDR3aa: CASSSPPGQNYGYTF
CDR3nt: TGTGCCAGCAGTTCACCACCGGGACAGAACTATGGCTACACCTTC

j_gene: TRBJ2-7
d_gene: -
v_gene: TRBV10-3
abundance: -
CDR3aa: CAIRTTGYEQYF
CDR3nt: TGTGCCATCAGGACGACAGGCTACGAGCAGTACTTC

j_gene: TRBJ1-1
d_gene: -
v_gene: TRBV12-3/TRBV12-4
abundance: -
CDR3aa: CASRYDGNTEAFF
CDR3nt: TGTGCCAGCAGATACGATGGAAACACTGAAGCTTTCTTT

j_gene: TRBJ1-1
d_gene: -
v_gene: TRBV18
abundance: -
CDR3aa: CASSPQEDTEAFF
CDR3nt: TGTGCCAGCTCACCTCAGGAGGACACTGAAGCTTTCTTT